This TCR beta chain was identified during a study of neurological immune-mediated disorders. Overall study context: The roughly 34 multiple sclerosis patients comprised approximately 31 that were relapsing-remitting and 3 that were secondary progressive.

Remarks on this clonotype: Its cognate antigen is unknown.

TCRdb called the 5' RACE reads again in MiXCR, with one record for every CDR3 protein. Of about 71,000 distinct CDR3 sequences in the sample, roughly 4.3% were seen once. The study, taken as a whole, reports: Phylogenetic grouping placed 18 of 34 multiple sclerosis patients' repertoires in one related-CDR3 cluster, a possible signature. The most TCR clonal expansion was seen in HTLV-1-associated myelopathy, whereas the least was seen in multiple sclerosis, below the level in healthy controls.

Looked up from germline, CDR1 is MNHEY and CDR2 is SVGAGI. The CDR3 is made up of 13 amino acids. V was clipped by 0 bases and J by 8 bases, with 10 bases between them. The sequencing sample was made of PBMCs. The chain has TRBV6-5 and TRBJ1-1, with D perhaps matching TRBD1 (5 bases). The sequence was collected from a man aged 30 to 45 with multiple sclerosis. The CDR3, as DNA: TGTGCCAGCAGTTACTCAACGGGACCCGAAGCTTTCTTT. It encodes CASSYSTGPEAFF.